These T cell receptor beta chains were read from a single sample in a study of shared clonotypes between healthy human individuals. Clones were sequenced by immunoSEQ multiplex PCR, and TCRdb holds only the in-frame ones, with some missing. The repertoire holds more than 2 million clones, with approximately 92% as singletons. Sequenced sample: naive CD8+ T cells from PBMCs. The receptors were sampled from a man aged 18 to 29 in good health. Some clones in this sample may be carry-over from other donors' samples. The CDR3 runs from the conserved cysteine through the conserved F or W. A D gene is named only where the DNA matches it firmly. Clone size is stated in some rows and not others, as once, few, many or a class when expanded.

d_gene: TRBD2
abundance: .
v_gene: TRBV19
j_gene: TRBJ2-1
CDR3aa: CASSIGLAGQFF
CDR3nt: TGTGCCAGTAGTATAGGACTAGCGGGTCAGTTCTTC

d_gene: TRBD2
abundance: .
v_gene: TRBV2
j_gene: TRBJ2-7
CDR3aa: CASSKGLAGDEQYF
CDR3nt: TGTGCCAGCAGTAAGGGACTAGCGGGAGACGAGCAGTACTTC

d_gene: .
abundance: .
v_gene: TRBV9
j_gene: TRBJ1-2
CDR3aa: CASSSTTGISYGYTF
CDR3nt: TGTGCCAGCAGCTCTACGACCGGGATCTCATATGGCTACACCTTC

d_gene: .
abundance: .
v_gene: TRBV7-9
j_gene: TRBJ1-2
CDR3aa: CASSLAPGPYDYGYTF
CDR3nt: TGTGCCAGCAGCTTAGCTCCGGGCCCCTACGACTATGGCTACACCTTC

d_gene: .
abundance: .
v_gene: TRBV16
j_gene: TRBJ1-2
CDR3aa: CASSPYRDGSYGYTF
CDR3nt: TGTGCCAGCAGCCCGTACCGGGACGGATCCTATGGCTACACCTTC

d_gene: TRBD1
abundance: .
v_gene: TRBV4-1
j_gene: TRBJ1-1
CDR3aa: CASSSLLGQGGTEAFF
CDR3nt: TGCGCCAGCAGCTCTCTTTTAGGACAGGGCGGCACTGAAGCTTTCTTT

d_gene: .
abundance: .
v_gene: TRBV15
j_gene: TRBJ1-5
CDR3aa: CATSGGEGMVGGQPQHF
CDR3nt: TGTGCCACCAGCGGCGGGGAGGGGATGGTCGGTGGGCAGCCCCAGCATTTT

d_gene: .
abundance: .
v_gene: TRBV4-3
j_gene: TRBJ1-2
CDR3aa: CASSQESYRRSFYGYTF
CDR3nt: TGCGCCAGCAGCCAAGAAAGTTACCGCAGGAGCTTCTATGGCTACACCTTC

d_gene: .
abundance: .
v_gene: TRBV13
j_gene: TRBJ2-7
CDR3aa: CASSTGTSSYEQYF
CDR3nt: TGTGCCAGCAGCACCGGGACGAGCTCCTACGAGCAGTACTTC

d_gene: TRBD1
abundance: .
v_gene: TRBV5-1
j_gene: TRBJ1-1
CDR3aa: CASRGQFQPNTEAFF
CDR3nt: TGCGCCAGCAGGGGACAGTTCCAGCCGAACACTGAAGCTTTCTTT

d_gene: .
abundance: .
v_gene: TRBV2
j_gene: TRBJ1-2
CDR3aa: CASSEGPGDYGYTF
CDR3nt: TGTGCCAGCAGTGAAGGGCCGGGGGACTATGGCTACACCTTC

d_gene: .
abundance: .
v_gene: TRBV10-1
j_gene: TRBJ2-3
CDR3aa: CASSAGRTDTQYF
CDR3nt: TGCGCCAGCAGTGCAGGGAGGACAGATACGCAGTATTTT

d_gene: .
abundance: .
v_gene: TRBV5-4
j_gene: TRBJ1-1
CDR3aa: CASSLGSAEAFF
CDR3nt: TGTGCCAGCAGCTTGGGGAGCGCTGAAGCTTTCTTT

d_gene: .
abundance: .
v_gene: TRBV14
j_gene: TRBJ2-7
CDR3aa: CASSQVLGSYEQYF
CDR3nt: TGTGCCAGCAGCCAAGTTCTGGGATCCTACGAGCAGTACTTC

d_gene: .
abundance: .
v_gene: TRBV9
j_gene: TRBJ2-3
CDR3aa: CASGHRDQGSDTQYF
CDR3nt: TGTGCCAGCGGACATAGGGATCAGGGATCCGATACGCAGTATTTT

d_gene: .
abundance: once
v_gene: TRBV11-2
j_gene: TRBJ2-7
CDR3aa: CASRNRAYEQYF
CDR3nt: TGTGCCAGCCGAAACAGGGCCTACGAGCAGTACTTC

d_gene: .
abundance: .
v_gene: TRBV5-8
j_gene: TRBJ1-4
CDR3aa: CASSLRGSSNEKLFF
CDR3nt: TGTGCCAGCAGCTTAAGGGGCAGCTCTAATGAAAAACTGTTTTTT

d_gene: .
abundance: .
v_gene: TRBV4-3
j_gene: TRBJ2-7
CDR3aa: CASSLYTGPSYEQYF
CDR3nt: TGCGCCAGCAGCCTCTACACAGGGCCCAGCTACGAGCAGTACTTC

d_gene: .
abundance: .
v_gene: TRBV4-3
j_gene: TRBJ2-7
CDR3aa: CASSQDEGPYEQYF
CDR3nt: TGCGCCAGCAGCCAAGATGAGGGCCCCTACGAGCAGTACTTC

d_gene: .
abundance: .
v_gene: TRBV7-9
j_gene: TRBJ2-7
CDR3aa: CASNSPGGYAYEQYF
CDR3nt: TGTGCCAGCAACTCTCCCGGAGGGTACGCCTACGAGCAGTACTTC

d_gene: .
abundance: .
v_gene: TRBV7-9
j_gene: TRBJ2-1
CDR3aa: CASSTNEQFF
CDR3nt: TGTGCCAGCAGTACCAATGAGCAGTTCTTC

d_gene: .
abundance: .
v_gene: TRBV9
j_gene: TRBJ2-1
CDR3aa: CASSTTGTQTYNEQFF
CDR3nt: TGTGCCAGCAGCACCACTGGGACCCAGACCTACAATGAGCAGTTCTTC

d_gene: TRBD2
abundance: once
v_gene: TRBV9
j_gene: TRBJ2-3
CDR3aa: CASSVVSSGPTDTQYF
CDR3nt: TGTGCCAGCAGCGTAGTATCTAGCGGACCCACAGATACGCAGTATTTT

d_gene: .
abundance: .
v_gene: TRBV28
j_gene: TRBJ2-5
CDR3aa: CASSLGSQETQYF
CDR3nt: TGTGCCAGCAGTTTAGGCAGCCAAGAGACCCAGTACTTC

d_gene: TRBD2
abundance: .
v_gene: TRBV5-4
j_gene: TRBJ2-7
CDR3aa: CASSLGLADTYEQYF
CDR3nt: TGTGCCAGCAGCTTGGGTCTAGCGGACACCTACGAGCAGTACTTC

d_gene: .
abundance: .
v_gene: TRBV29-1
j_gene: TRBJ2-1
CDR3aa: CSVGFEQFF
CDR3nt: TGCAGCGTCGGCTTTGAGCAGTTCTTC

d_gene: TRBD1
abundance: .
v_gene: TRBV5-5
j_gene: TRBJ2-3
CDR3aa: CASRTTGLSTDTQYF
CDR3nt: TGTGCCAGCAGAACGACAGGGCTTAGCACAGATACGCAGTATTTT

d_gene: TRBD1
abundance: .
v_gene: TRBV5-1
j_gene: TRBJ2-7
CDR3aa: CASSLGQGAYEQYF
CDR3nt: TGCGCCAGCAGCCTGGGACAGGGGGCCTACGAGCAGTACTTC

d_gene: TRBD2
abundance: .
v_gene: TRBV10-3
j_gene: TRBJ2-1
CDR3aa: CASLAGGGEQFF
CDR3nt: TGTGCCAGTCTAGCGGGAGGAGGTGAGCAGTTCTTC

d_gene: .
abundance: .
v_gene: TRBV5-1
j_gene: TRBJ2-7
CDR3aa: CASSSLEGVPYEQYF
CDR3nt: TGCGCCAGCAGCTCCCTAGAGGGGGTCCCCTACGAGCAGTACTTC

d_gene: .
abundance: .
v_gene: TRBV10-3
j_gene: TRBJ2-1
CDR3aa: CAISDRDTYNEQFF
CDR3nt: TGTGCCATCAGTGACCGGGACACCTACAATGAGCAGTTCTTC

d_gene: .
abundance: .
v_gene: TRBV27
j_gene: TRBJ1-1
CDR3aa: CASSLIGSLNTEAFF
CDR3nt: TGTGCCAGCAGTTTAATTGGCAGCCTGAACACTGAAGCTTTCTTT

d_gene: .
abundance: .
v_gene: TRBV14
j_gene: TRBJ1-1
CDR3aa: CASSPARGIYTEAFF
CDR3nt: TGTGCCAGCAGCCCAGCAAGGGGGATTTACACTGAAGCTTTCTTT

d_gene: TRBD1
abundance: .
v_gene: TRBV7-9
j_gene: TRBJ2-2
CDR3aa: CASSTGTENTGELFF
CDR3nt: TGTGCCAGCAGTACCGGGACAGAGAACACCGGGGAGCTGTTTTTT

d_gene: .
abundance: .
v_gene: TRBV5-6
j_gene: TRBJ2-7
CDR3aa: CASSLELGDEQYF
CDR3nt: TGTGCCAGCAGCTTGGAACTTGGGGACGAGCAGTACTTC

d_gene: TRBD1
abundance: .
v_gene: TRBV9
j_gene: TRBJ2-7
CDR3aa: CASSVSGTENPYEQYF
CDR3nt: TGTGCCAGCAGCGTCTCCGGGACAGAAAATCCCTACGAGCAGTACTTC